The rows below give T cell receptor beta chains drawn from one sample of a study of blood T cell repertoires in COVID-19. Libraries were prepared by immunoSEQ multiplex PCR; TCRdb keeps only in-frame clonotypes and omits some of them. The sample lists some 180,000 clones; approximately 82% were seen once. Sequencing was performed on peripheral blood. These receptors were collected from a woman in her seventies who had recovered from COVID-19. Both conserved end residues are part of each CDR3. D genes are given only for firm matches. Clone size is given for some rows only: seen once, a few or many times, or a class if the clone is expanded.

d_gene: .; j_gene: TRBJ2-3; v_gene: TRBV5-4; abundance: once; CDR3aa: CASSQQPQEDTQYF; CDR3nt: TGTGCCAGCAGCCAACAACCTCAAGAAGATACGCAGTATTTT
d_gene: TRBD1; j_gene: TRBJ2-2; v_gene: TRBV13; abundance: few; CDR3aa: CASSIGDRDTGELFF; CDR3nt: TGTGCCAGCAGCATCGGGGACAGGGACACCGGGGAGCTGTTTTTT
d_gene: TRBD2; j_gene: TRBJ2-7; v_gene: TRBV2; abundance: .; CDR3aa: CASSEGSGDLYEQYF; CDR3nt: TGTGCCAGCAGTGAAGGAAGCGGGGACCTCTACGAGCAGTACTTC
d_gene: .; j_gene: TRBJ2-1; v_gene: TRBV7-7; abundance: .; CDR3aa: CASSLRLGGNSYNEQFF; CDR3nt: TGTGCTAGCAGCTTACGGTTGGGCGGGAACTCCTACAATGAGCAGTTCTTC
d_gene: .; j_gene: TRBJ2-3; v_gene: TRBV5-4; abundance: .; CDR3aa: CASSLGHPPAYF; CDR3nt: TGTGCCAGCAGCTTGGGGCACCCCCCCGCGTATTTT
d_gene: TRBD2; j_gene: TRBJ2-1; v_gene: TRBV7-3; abundance: .; CDR3aa: CASSLTGTSVSEQFF; CDR3nt: TGTGCCAGCAGCTTAACGGGGACTAGCGTGAGTGAGCAGTTCTTC
d_gene: TRBD2; j_gene: TRBJ2-7; v_gene: TRBV4-2; abundance: .; CDR3aa: CASSQDRGTRGGRQYF; CDR3nt: TGTGCCAGCAGCCAAGATCGGGGGACTAGGGGTGGGAGGCAGTACTTC
d_gene: .; j_gene: TRBJ1-6; v_gene: TRBV5-4; abundance: .; CDR3aa: CASSLDGERRSPLHF; CDR3nt: TGTGCCAGCAGCTTGGATGGGGAGCGGAGGTCACCCCTCCACTTT
d_gene: .; j_gene: TRBJ1-3; v_gene: TRBV20-1; abundance: once; CDR3aa: CSARAENTIYF; CDR3nt: TGCAGCGCGAGGGCAGAAAACACCATATATTTT
d_gene: TRBD1; j_gene: TRBJ1-4; v_gene: TRBV4-1; abundance: many; CDR3aa: CASSLDRVGEKLFF; CDR3nt: TGCGCCAGCAGCCTCGACAGGGTCGGTGAAAAACTGTTTTTT
d_gene: .; j_gene: TRBJ1-1; v_gene: TRBV5-1; abundance: .; CDR3aa: CASSQGTLGTEAFF; CDR3nt: TGCGCCAGCAGCCAGGGGACCCTTGGGACTGAAGCTTTCTTT
d_gene: TRBD1; j_gene: TRBJ1-2; v_gene: TRBV28; abundance: once; CDR3aa: CASRLGQAYGYTF; CDR3nt: TGTGCCAGCAGGTTAGGACAGGCCTATGGCTACACCTTC
d_gene: TRBD2; j_gene: TRBJ2-5; v_gene: TRBV19; abundance: .; CDR3aa: CASGVGGRYQETQYF; CDR3nt: TGTGCCAGTGGGGTCGGCGGGAGGTACCAAGAGACCCAGTACTTC
d_gene: TRBD2; j_gene: TRBJ2-1; v_gene: TRBV19; abundance: .; CDR3aa: CASTPSGGASYNEQFF; CDR3nt: TGTGCCAGTACCCCCAGCGGGGGGGCCTCCTACAATGAGCAGTTCTTC
d_gene: TRBD2; j_gene: TRBJ2-1; v_gene: TRBV5-1; abundance: .; CDR3aa: CASSLEGLEYNEQFF; CDR3nt: TGCGCCAGCAGCTTGGAGGGACTAGAGTACAATGAGCAGTTCTTC
d_gene: .; j_gene: TRBJ1-1; v_gene: TRBV6-4; abundance: few; CDR3aa: CASSGAGVNTEAFF; CDR3nt: TGTGCCAGCAGTGGGGCAGGGGTGAACACTGAAGCTTTCTTT
d_gene: .; j_gene: TRBJ2-1; v_gene: TRBV15; abundance: .; CDR3aa: CATSRDQFSYNEQFF; CDR3nt: TGTGCCACCAGCAGAGATCAGTTCTCCTACAATGAGCAGTTCTTC
d_gene: .; j_gene: TRBJ1-1; v_gene: TRBV6-1; abundance: .; CDR3aa: CASSDGRNTEAFF; CDR3nt: TGTGCCAGCAGTGATGGCAGGAACACTGAAGCTTTCTTT
d_gene: .; j_gene: TRBJ1-2; v_gene: TRBV6-6; abundance: .; CDR3aa: CASSYVSEELYGYTF; CDR3nt: TGTGCCAGCAGTTACGTCTCGGAGGAGCTCTATGGCTACACCTTC
d_gene: .; j_gene: TRBJ2-1; v_gene: TRBV18; abundance: .; CDR3aa: CASSPPGSLARANNEQFF; CDR3nt: TGTGCCAGCTCACCACCGGGGTCGTTAGCGCGGGCGAACAATGAGCAGTTCTTC
d_gene: .; j_gene: TRBJ2-2; v_gene: TRBV7-3; abundance: .; CDR3aa: CASSSLVPGELFF; CDR3nt: TGTGCCAGCAGCTCTCTCGTCCCCGGGGAGCTGTTTTTT
d_gene: .; j_gene: TRBJ1-2; v_gene: TRBV7-2; abundance: once; CDR3aa: CASSPQGVGGYTF; CDR3nt: TGTGCCAGCAGCCCCCAAGGGGTTGGTGGCTACACCTTC
d_gene: .; j_gene: TRBJ2-7; v_gene: TRBV6-5; abundance: .; CDR3aa: CASSRGGGGEQYF; CDR3nt: TGTGCCAGCAGCCGCGGGGGAGGGGGAGAGCAGTACTTC
d_gene: TRBD1; j_gene: TRBJ2-5; v_gene: TRBV5-1; abundance: .; CDR3aa: CASSSTGQGEWETQYF; CDR3nt: TGCGCCAGCAGCTCAACAGGACAGGGGGAATGGGAGACCCAGTACTTC
d_gene: .; j_gene: TRBJ1-2; v_gene: TRBV28; abundance: .; CDR3aa: CASRRGGPRAIGYTF; CDR3nt: TGTGCCAGCAGGCGGGGGGGCCCACGAGCTATAGGCTACACCTTC
d_gene: .; j_gene: TRBJ2-7; v_gene: TRBV5-1; abundance: .; CDR3aa: CASSPRGWGIYEQYF; CDR3nt: TGCGCCAGCAGCCCGCGAGGGTGGGGTATCTACGAGCAGTACTTC
d_gene: TRBD2; j_gene: TRBJ2-1; v_gene: TRBV16; abundance: .; CDR3aa: CASSQSGTRYNEQFF; CDR3nt: TGTGCCAGCAGCCAATCTGGGACTAGATACAATGAGCAGTTCTTC
d_gene: .; j_gene: TRBJ1-4; v_gene: TRBV6-5; abundance: .; CDR3aa: CATKGGGEKLFF; CDR3nt: TGTGCCACCAAGGGGGGGGGAGAAAAACTGTTTTTT
d_gene: TRBD1; j_gene: TRBJ2-7; v_gene: TRBV18; abundance: .; CDR3aa: CASSPGQGGEQYF; CDR3nt: TGTGCCAGCTCACCCGGACAGGGGGGCGAGCAGTACTTC
d_gene: TRBD2; j_gene: TRBJ2-1; v_gene: TRBV4-1; abundance: .; CDR3aa: CASSHPLAGTDRDEQFF; CDR3nt: TGCGCCAGCAGCCATCCCTTAGCGGGGACCGATCGGGATGAGCAGTTCTTC
d_gene: .; j_gene: TRBJ1-5; v_gene: TRBV28; abundance: .; CDR3aa: CASTLTGVGNQPQHF; CDR3nt: TGTGCCAGCACCTTGACCGGGGTAGGGAATCAGCCCCAGCATTTT
d_gene: TRBD2; j_gene: TRBJ2-1; v_gene: TRBV12-5; abundance: .; CDR3aa: CASGLESGRGGEQFF; CDR3nt: TGTGCTAGTGGTCTAGAAAGCGGGAGGGGGGGTGAGCAGTTCTTC
d_gene: TRBD1; j_gene: TRBJ1-2; v_gene: TRBV4-1; abundance: .; CDR3aa: CASSPGRGLYGYTF; CDR3nt: TGCGCCAGCAGCCCAGGCAGGGGGCTTTATGGCTACACCTTC
d_gene: .; j_gene: TRBJ2-1; v_gene: TRBV5-6; abundance: .; CDR3aa: CASSSDSSSYNEQFF; CDR3nt: TGTGCCAGCAGCTCTGACTCGAGCTCCTACAATGAGCAGTTCTTC
d_gene: TRBD2; j_gene: TRBJ2-5; v_gene: TRBV2; abundance: .; CDR3aa: CASVGPRPMGTSGGPYQETQYF; CDR3nt: TGTGCCAGCGTAGGGCCACGCCCGATGGGGACTAGCGGGGGGCCGTACCAAGAGACCCAGTACTTC
d_gene: .; j_gene: TRBJ2-1; v_gene: TRBV21-1; abundance: .; CDR3aa: CASSKAFGTSSSYNEQFF; CDR3nt: TGTGCCAGCAGCAAAGCCTTTGGGACATCGAGCTCCTACAATGAGCAGTTCTTC
d_gene: .; j_gene: TRBJ1-2; v_gene: TRBV7-2; abundance: .; CDR3aa: CASRPAGADPNYGYTF; CDR3nt: TGTGCCAGCAGACCGGCGGGGGCAGATCCTAACTATGGCTACACCTTC